This T cell receptor beta chain emerged from a study of cytomegalovirus exposure and HLA in healthy donors. Study outcomes and limitations: Versus the approximately 720-donor mean, an Asian-associated ancestry cluster reportedly showed fewer N-insertions in a later analysis. Sequencing likely generated an artifact that appeared as a cluster of highly shared sequence variants. When presence/absence was analysed, sequencing depth was taken to be roughly uniform across donors. Later examination showed HLA-associated TCR beta chains had greater clonal expansion than equally common others.

A note on this clone: Its antigen remains unknown.

PCR primers comprised 60 Vbeta and 13 Jbeta primers. Sequenced by immunoSEQ multiplex PCR; TCRdb stores in-frame clones only, minus some. The repertoire holds 150,000 or so clones, with 60% to 80% as singletons. Input material: PBMCs. The sequence came from a middle-aged man in good health and CMV-seropositive.

CDR3 bases: TGTGCCAGCAGCTCCGGGACTAGCGGGAACACCGGGGAGCTGTTTTTT. It codes for CASSSGTSGNTGELFF. The V and J genes are TRBV7-9 and TRBJ2-2; 11 bases line up with TRBD2. Unmatched junction bases numbered 2, after V lost 4 bases and J lost 1 base. The CDR3 is 16 amino acids. In germline, CDR1 is SEHNR, CDR2 FQNEAQ (reference sequence). Supplemented by reference TRBV7-9 and TRBJ2-2, the full variable domain reads DTGVSQNPRHKITKRGQNVTFRCDPISEHNRLYWYRQTLGQGPEFLTYFQNEAQLEKSRLLSDRFSAERPKGSFSTLEIQRTEQGDSAMYLCASSSGTSGNTGELFFGEGSRLTVL.